These T cell receptor beta chains were read from a single sample in a study of shared clonotypes between healthy human individuals. Here immunoSEQ multiplex PCR was the method, and the copy in TCRdb shows in-frame clones only, minus some. Of 2 million to 2.5 million clones detected, more than 85% appear once; the ten largest clones hold 0.35% to 0.5%. Sequencing was performed on naive CD4+ T cells from PBMCs. These receptors were obtained from a young man in good health. Some clones in this sample may be carry-over from other donors' samples. The CDR3 runs from the conserved cysteine through the conserved F or W. D genes are given only for firm matches. Clone size is not always given. Where it is, it says once, few, many or a class for expanded clones.

TRBJ2-7 TRBV5-1 - - 14 CASSPGRYGYEQYF TGCGCCAGCAGCCCCGGGAGATATGGTTACGAGCAGTACTTC
TRBJ2-1 TRBV11-2 - - 12 CASSLGDNEQFF TGTGCCAGCAGCTTAGGGGACAATGAGCAGTTCTTC
TRBJ2-5 TRBV2 - - 13 CASTGGLPGAQYF TGTGCCAGCACCGGGGGGCTACCGGGGGCCCAGTACTTC
TRBJ1-1 TRBV27 once TRBD1 17 CASSFTDRTGTHTEAFF TGTGCCAGCAGTTTCACCGACCGGACAGGGACCCACACTGAAGCTTTCTTT
TRBJ2-5 TRBV12-5 - TRBD1 13 CASGLTGGETQYF TGTGCTAGTGGTTTGACAGGGGGGGAGACCCAGTACTTC
TRBJ2-3 TRBV9 - - 16 CASSVEPAVSTDTQYF TGTGCCAGCAGCGTAGAGCCAGCTGTAAGCACAGATACGCAGTATTTT
TRBJ2-7 TRBV6-5 - - 12 CASSKQSYEQYF TGTGCCAGCAGTAAACAGTCCTACGAGCAGTACTTC
TRBJ2-4 TRBV4-1 - - 18 CASSQYGGLAEAKNIQYF TGCGCCAGCAGCCAATACGGGGGGCTAGCGGAGGCTAAAAACATTCAGTACTTC
TRBJ2-1 TRBV5-1 - TRBD1 16 CASTRQGAGQGNEQFF TGCGCCAGCACCAGACAGGGGGCGGGGCAGGGCAATGAGCAGTTCTTC
TRBJ1-1 TRBV7-9 - - 13 CASSLEGESEAFF TGTGCCAGCAGCTTGGAAGGGGAGTCTGAAGCTTTCTTT
TRBJ2-2 TRBV30 - TRBD1 15 CAWSADPGGTGELFF TGTGCCTGGAGTGCAGATCCAGGGGGCACCGGGGAGCTGTTTTTT
TRBJ2-5 TRBV7-2 - - 14 CASSPTAAQETQYF TGTGCCAGCAGCCCAACAGCCGCCCAAGAGACCCAGTACTTC
TRBJ1-5 TRBV6-6 - - 14 CASSYSTGNQPQHF TGTGCCAGCAGTTACTCGACAGGTAATCAGCCCCAGCATTTT
TRBJ2-2 TRBV4-1 - - 15 CASKNPGTGTGELFF TGCGCCAGCAAAAATCCGGGGACGGGCACCGGGGAGCTGTTTTTT
TRBJ1-1 TRBV28 few TRBD1 16 CASSPPAGGVVTEAFF TGTGCCAGCAGTCCCCCGGCAGGGGGCGTAGTGACTGAAGCTTTCTTT
TRBJ1-5 TRBV10-3 - - 12 CAISPGDQPQHF TGTGCCATCAGCCCGGGCGATCAGCCCCAGCATTTT
TRBJ2-1 TRBV28 - - 15 CASRPQGPSYNEQFF TGTGCCAGCAGACCCCAGGGTCCTTCCTACAATGAGCAGTTCTTC
TRBJ2-7 TRBV10-3 - TRBD1 13 CAMGRDRDSEQYF TGTGCCATGGGTCGCGACAGGGATAGCGAGCAGTACTTC
TRBJ1-4 TRBV7-3 - - 13 CASSLIPGEKLFF TGTGCCAGCAGCTTAATTCCTGGCGAAAAACTGTTTTTT
TRBJ2-7 TRBV5-1 - - 11 CASRYGSEQYF TGCGCCAGCAGGTACGGGAGCGAGCAGTACTTC
TRBJ1-5 TRBV29-1 - - 13 CSVLEERGQPQHF TGCAGCGTTCTGGAAGAGCGCGGTCAGCCCCAGCATTTT
TRBJ2-3 TRBV28 - - 14 CASSPPGARDTQYF TGTGCCAGCAGTCCCCCCGGGGCCCGGGATACGCAGTATTTT
TRBJ2-7 TRBV2 - TRBD1 12 CASRQGSYEQYF TGTGCCAGCCGACAGGGTTCCTACGAGCAGTACTTC
TRBJ2-1 TRBV7-8 - TRBD1 14 CASSGGTGGFEQFF TGTGCCAGCAGCGGGGGGACAGGGGGTTTTGAGCAGTTCTTC
TRBJ2-7 TRBV10-1 - - 14 CASSETRGAYEQYF TGCGCCAGCAGTGAGACCCGCGGGGCCTACGAGCAGTACTTC
TRBJ1-2 TRBV5-6 - - 13 CASSLGEDYGYTF TGTGCCAGCAGCTTGGGGGAAGACTATGGCTACACCTTC
TRBJ1-1 TRBV5-1 - TRBD1 14 CASSLDAGGTEAFF TGCGCCAGCAGCTTGGATGCAGGGGGGACTGAAGCTTTCTTT
TRBJ1-3 TRBV28 - - 15 CASSPVQGLGNTIYF TGTGCCAGCAGTCCCGTCCAGGGCCTTGGAAACACCATATATTTT